This TCR beta chain was captured by sequencing in a study of regulatory T cells in long-lasting Graves disease. Relying on iRepertoire HTBI primers and Arm-PCR of CDR3 regions, the team built TCR beta libraries. TCRdb re-analysed the multiplex PCR reads in MiXCR, keeping a single row per CDR3 protein. The repertoire holds around 450,000 distinct CDR3 sequences, with approximately 16% as singletons. Findings of the study overall: Owing to a sample size that was small, accuracy may have been reduced. The study found TRBV28, TRBJ1-2 and TRBJ2-5 favored in persistent disease.

This clonotype was picked up many times. The antigen is not known. Documented time point: newly diagnosed GD, antithyroid drugs for less than 3 months. Preparation of the TCR library used RNA extracted from PBMCs. This CDR3 spans 16 amino acids. V lost 6 bases to trimming and J lost 3 bases; unmatched junction nucleotides: 8. Germline CDR1 is MNHEY and CDR2 is SMNVEV (reference sequence). Separately, the same data were catalogued under a study of T cells in Graves' hyperthyroidism and ophthalmopathy. That report adds: During a first-round RT-PCR of the TCR CDR3, the HTBI primer set was used. Most thyroid clonotypes with frequency above 0.001 were detected in blood.

Sequenced material: peripheral blood mononuclear cells (PBMCs), taken at new diagnosis, from a patient treated with antithyroid drugs. The sequence was obtained from a woman in her 40s with Graves disease. The J gene is TRBJ2-3, the V gene TRBV27; 11 nucleotides match TRBD2. The CDR3 nucleotides are TGTGCCAGCAGGGGGATAGCGGGAGGGGCTACAGATACGCAGTATTTT. Translation: CASRGIAGGATDTQYF.